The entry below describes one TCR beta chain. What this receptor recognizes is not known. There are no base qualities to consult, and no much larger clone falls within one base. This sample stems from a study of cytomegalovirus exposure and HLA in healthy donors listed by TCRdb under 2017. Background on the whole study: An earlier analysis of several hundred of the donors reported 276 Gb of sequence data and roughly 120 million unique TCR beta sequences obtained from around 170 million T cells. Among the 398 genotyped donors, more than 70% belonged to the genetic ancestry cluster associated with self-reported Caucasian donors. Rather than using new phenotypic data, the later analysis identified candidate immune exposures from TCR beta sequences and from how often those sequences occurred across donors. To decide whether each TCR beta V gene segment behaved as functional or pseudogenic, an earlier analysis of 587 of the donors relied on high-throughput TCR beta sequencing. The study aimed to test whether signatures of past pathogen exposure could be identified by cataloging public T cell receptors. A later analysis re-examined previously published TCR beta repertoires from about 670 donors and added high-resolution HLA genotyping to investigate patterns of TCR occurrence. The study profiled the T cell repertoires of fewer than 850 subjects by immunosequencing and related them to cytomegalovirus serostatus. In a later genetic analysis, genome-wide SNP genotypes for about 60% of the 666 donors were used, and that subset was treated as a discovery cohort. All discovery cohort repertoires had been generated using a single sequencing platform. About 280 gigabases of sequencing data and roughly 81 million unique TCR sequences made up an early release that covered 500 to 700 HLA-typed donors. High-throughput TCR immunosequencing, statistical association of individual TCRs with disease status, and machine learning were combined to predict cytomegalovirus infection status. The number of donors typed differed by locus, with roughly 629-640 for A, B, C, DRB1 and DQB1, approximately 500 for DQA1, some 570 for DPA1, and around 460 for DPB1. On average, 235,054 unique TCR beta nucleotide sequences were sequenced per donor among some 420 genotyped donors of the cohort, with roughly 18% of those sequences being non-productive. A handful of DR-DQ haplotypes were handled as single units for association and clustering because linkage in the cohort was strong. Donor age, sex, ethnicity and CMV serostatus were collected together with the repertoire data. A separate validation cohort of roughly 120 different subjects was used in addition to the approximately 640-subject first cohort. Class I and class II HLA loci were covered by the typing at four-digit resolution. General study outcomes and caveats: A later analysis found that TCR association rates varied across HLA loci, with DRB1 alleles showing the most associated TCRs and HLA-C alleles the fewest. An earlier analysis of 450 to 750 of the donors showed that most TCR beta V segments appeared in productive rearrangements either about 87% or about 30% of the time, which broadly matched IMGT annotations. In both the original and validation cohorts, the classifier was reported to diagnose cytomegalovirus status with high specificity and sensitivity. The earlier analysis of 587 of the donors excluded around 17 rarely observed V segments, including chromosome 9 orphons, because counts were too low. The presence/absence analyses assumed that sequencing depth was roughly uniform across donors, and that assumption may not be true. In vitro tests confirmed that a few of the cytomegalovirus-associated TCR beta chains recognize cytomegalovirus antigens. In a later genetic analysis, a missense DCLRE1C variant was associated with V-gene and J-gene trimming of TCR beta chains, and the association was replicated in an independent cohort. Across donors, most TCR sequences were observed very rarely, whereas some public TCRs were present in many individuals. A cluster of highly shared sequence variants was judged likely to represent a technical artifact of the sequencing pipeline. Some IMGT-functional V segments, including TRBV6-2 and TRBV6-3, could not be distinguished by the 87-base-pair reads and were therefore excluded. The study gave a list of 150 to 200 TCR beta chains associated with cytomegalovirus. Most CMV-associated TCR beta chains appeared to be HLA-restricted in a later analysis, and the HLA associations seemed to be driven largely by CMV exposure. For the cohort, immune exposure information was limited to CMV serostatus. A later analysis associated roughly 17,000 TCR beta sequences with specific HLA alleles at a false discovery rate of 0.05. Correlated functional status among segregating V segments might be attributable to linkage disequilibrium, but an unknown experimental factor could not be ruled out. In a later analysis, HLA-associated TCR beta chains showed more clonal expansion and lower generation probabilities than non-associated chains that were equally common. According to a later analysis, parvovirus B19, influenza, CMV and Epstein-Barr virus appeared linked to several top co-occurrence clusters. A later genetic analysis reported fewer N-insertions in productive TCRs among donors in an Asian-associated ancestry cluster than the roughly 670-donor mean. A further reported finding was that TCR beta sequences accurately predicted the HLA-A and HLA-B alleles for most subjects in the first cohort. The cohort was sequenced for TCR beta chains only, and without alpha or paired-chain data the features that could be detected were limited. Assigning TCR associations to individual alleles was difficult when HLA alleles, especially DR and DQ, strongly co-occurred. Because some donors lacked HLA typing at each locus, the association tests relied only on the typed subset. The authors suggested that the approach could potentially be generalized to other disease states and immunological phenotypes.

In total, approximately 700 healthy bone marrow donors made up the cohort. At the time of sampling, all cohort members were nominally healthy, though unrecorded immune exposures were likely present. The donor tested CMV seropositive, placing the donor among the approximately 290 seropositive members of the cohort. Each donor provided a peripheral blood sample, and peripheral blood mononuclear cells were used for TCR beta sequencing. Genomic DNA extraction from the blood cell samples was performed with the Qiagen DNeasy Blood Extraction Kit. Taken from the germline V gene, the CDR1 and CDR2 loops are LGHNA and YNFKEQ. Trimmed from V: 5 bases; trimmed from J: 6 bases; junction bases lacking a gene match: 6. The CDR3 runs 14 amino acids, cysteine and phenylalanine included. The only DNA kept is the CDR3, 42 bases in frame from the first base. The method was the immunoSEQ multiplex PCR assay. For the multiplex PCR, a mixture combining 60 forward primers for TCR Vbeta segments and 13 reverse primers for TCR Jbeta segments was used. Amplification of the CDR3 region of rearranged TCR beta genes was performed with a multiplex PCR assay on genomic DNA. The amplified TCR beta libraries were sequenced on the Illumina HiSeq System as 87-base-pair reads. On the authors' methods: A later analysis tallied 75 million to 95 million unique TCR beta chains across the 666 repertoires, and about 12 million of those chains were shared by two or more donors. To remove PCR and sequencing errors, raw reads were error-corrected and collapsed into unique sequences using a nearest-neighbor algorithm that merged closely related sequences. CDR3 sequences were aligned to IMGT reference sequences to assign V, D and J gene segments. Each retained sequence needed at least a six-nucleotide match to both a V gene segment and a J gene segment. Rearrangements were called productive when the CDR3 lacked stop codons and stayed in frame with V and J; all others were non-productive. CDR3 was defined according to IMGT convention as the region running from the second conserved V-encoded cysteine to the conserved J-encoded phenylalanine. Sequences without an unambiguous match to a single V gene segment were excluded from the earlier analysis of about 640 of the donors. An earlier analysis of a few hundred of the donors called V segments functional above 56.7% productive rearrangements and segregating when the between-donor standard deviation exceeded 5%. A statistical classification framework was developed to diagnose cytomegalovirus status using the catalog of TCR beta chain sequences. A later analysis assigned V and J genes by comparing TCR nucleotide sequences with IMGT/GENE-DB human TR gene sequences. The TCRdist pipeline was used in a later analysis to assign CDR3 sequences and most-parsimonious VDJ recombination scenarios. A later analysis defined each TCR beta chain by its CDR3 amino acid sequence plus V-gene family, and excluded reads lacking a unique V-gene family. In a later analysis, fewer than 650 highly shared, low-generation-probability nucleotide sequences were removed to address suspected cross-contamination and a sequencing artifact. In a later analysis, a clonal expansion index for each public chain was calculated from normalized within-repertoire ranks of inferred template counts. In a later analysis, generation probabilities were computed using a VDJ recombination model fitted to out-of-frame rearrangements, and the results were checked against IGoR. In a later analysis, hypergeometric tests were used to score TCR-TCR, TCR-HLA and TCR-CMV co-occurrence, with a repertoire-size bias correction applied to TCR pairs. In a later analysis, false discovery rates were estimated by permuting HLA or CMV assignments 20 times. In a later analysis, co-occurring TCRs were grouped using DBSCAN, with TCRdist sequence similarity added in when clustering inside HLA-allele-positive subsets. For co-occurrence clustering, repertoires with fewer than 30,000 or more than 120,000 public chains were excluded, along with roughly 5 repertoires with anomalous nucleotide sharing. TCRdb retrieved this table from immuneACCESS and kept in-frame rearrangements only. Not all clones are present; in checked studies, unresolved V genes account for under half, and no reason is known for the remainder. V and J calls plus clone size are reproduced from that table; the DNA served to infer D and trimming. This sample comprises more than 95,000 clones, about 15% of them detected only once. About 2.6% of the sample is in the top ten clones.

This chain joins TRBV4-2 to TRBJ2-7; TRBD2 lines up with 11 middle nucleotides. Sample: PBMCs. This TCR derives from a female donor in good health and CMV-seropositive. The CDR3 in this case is CASSSSGRSGEQYF. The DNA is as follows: TGTGCCAGCAGCTCTAGCGGGAGGTCGGGCGAGCAGTACTTC.